The rows below give T cell receptor beta chains drawn from one sample of a study of T-cell reconstitution after alpha-beta-depleted transplantation in children. TCRdb ran MiXCR on the PCR reads and lists one entry per CDR3 protein. The top ten clones hold 28% of a sample with about 980,000 distinct CDR3 sequences, under 30% of them seen once. The source material was PBMCs, mostly from graft donor cells, sampled 360 days after TCRalphabeta/CD19-depleted stem cell transplant. These receptor sequences come from a boy under three years old who had a stem cell transplant for SCID, so the T cells may come from the graft donor. Each CDR3 is given with its conserved first and last residue. Fields, in order: D gene, clone size, V gene, J gene, CDR3 protein, CDR3 DNA. D genes are given only for firm matches. Clone size appears in some rows only: once, few, many, or a class for an expanded clone.

TRBD2	-	TRBV5-1	TRBJ2-5	CTSSPSGIQETQYF	TGCACCAGCAGCCCGAGCGGGATCCAAGAGACCCAGTACTTC
TRBD2	-	TRBV29-1	TRBJ2-1	CSHGLAGGPEQFF	TGCAGCCACGGACTAGCGGGGGGCCCTGAGCAGTTCTTC
-	-	TRBV12-3/TRBV12-4	TRBJ2-2	CASTHFPGYNTGELFF	TGTGCCAGCACCCATTTCCCAGGGTATAACACCGGGGAGCTGTTTTTT
-	-	TRBV15	TRBJ1-1	CATSSGGNARSRRAFF	TGTGCCACCAGCAGCGGGGGTAACGCGCGTTCGCGGAGAGCTTTCTTT
-	once	TRBV12-3/TRBV12-4	TRBJ1-5	CASSLRASGGNQPQHF	TGTGCCAGCAGTTTACGGGCCAGCGGAGGCAATCAGCCCCAGCATTTT
-	few	TRBV2	TRBJ1-5	CASSSTLRTGNQPQHF	TGTGCCAGCAGTTCCACCCTCAGGACGGGCAATCAGCCCCAGCATTTT
-	-	TRBV12-3/TRBV12-4	TRBJ2-5	CASSPGQTQYF	TGTGCCAGCAGCCCGGGACAGACCCAGTACTTC
-	few	TRBV5-1	TRBJ1-2	CASSLVGGPNGYTF	TGCGCCAGCAGCTTGGTTGGGGGGCCGAACGGCTACACCTTC
-	many	TRBV6-1	TRBJ1-1	CASTRLGHYNTEAFF	TGTGCCAGCACTCGTCTGGGGCACTATAACACTGAAGCTTTCTTT
TRBD2	few	TRBV28	TRBJ2-3	CASSFPEPHVSVAGAYTDTQYF	TGTGCCAGCAGCTTCCCAGAGCCCCACGTATCGGTAGCGGGGGCTTACACAGATACGCAGTATTTT
-	-	TRBV6-5	TRBJ1-1	CASSYSAQKNTEAFF	TGTGCCAGCAGTTACTCCGCCCAAAAGAACACTGAAGCTTTCTTT
-	many	TRBV20-1	TRBJ1-3	CSADPGLFGNTIYF	TGCAGTGCTGACCCGGGACTTTTTGGAAACACCATATATTTT
-	few	TRBV9	TRBJ2-2	CASSVGWGLPNTGELFF	TGTGCCAGCAGCGTAGGGTGGGGACTCCCGAACACCGGGGAGCTGTTTTTT
TRBD1	-	TRBV15	TRBJ1-6	CATSRRWTGSNSPLHF	TGTGCCACCAGCAGACGCTGGACAGGGTCTAATTCACCCCTCCACTTT
-	many	TRBV24-1	TRBJ2-1	CATSDSGEPSSYNEQFF	TGTGCCACCAGTGACTCCGGGGAGCCGAGCTCCTACAATGAGCAGTTCTTC
-	-	TRBV5-1	TRBJ1-1	CASSLFGSKNTEAFF	TGCGCCAGCAGCTTGTTCGGCAGCAAGAACACTGAAGCTTTCTTT
-	few	TRBV6-1	TRBJ1-1	CASSGPSSPNTEAFF	TGTGCCAGCAGTGGGCCTAGCTCCCCAAACACTGAAGCTTTCTTT
-	-	TRBV4-1	TRBJ2-2	CASSWGNRGYTGELFF	TGCGCCAGCAGCTGGGGTAACCGGGGATACACCGGGGAGCTGTTTTTT
-	few	TRBV24-1	TRBJ2-3	CATSDPGLHGTADTQYF	TGTGCCACCAGTGACCCCGGACTACATGGGACGGCAGATACGCAGTATTTT
TRBD1	-	TRBV5-1	TRBJ1-5	CASSYGTGDQPQHF	TGCGCCAGCAGCTACGGGACAGGGGATCAGCCCCAGCATTTT
-	-	TRBV9	TRBJ1-1	CASSVGWVDTEAFF	TGTGCCAGCAGCGTGGGCTGGGTCGACACTGAAGCTTTCTTT
-	few	TRBV6-5	TRBJ2-2	CASSPLSWELFF	TGTGCCAGCAGCCCTCTTAGCTGGGAGCTGTTTTTT
-	-	TRBV3-1	TRBJ1-4	CASRATNEKLFF	TGTGCCAGCAGAGCAACTAATGAAAAACTGTTTTTT
-	-	TRBV5-1	TRBJ2-1	CASSLFSGHNEQFF	TGCGCCAGCAGCTTGTTTTCCGGTCACAATGAGCAGTTCTTC
-	-	TRBV12-3/TRBV12-4	TRBJ1-1	CASGKAFF	TGTGCGTCGGGTAAAGCTTTCTTT
TRBD2	-	TRBV11-2	TRBJ2-1	CAIRTGGPYNEQFF	TGTGCCATACGGACGGGGGGGCCATACAATGAGCAGTTCTTC
TRBD2	-	TRBV20-1	TRBJ2-3	CSALHPLGLAGADTQYF	TGCAGTGCTTTACACCCCCTTGGACTAGCGGGGGCAGATACGCAGTATTTT
-	-	TRBV9	TRBJ1-1	CASSPTPDNEAFF	TGTGCCAGCAGCCCCACCCCCGATAATGAAGCTTTCTTT
-	few	TRBV11-2	TRBJ2-1	CASSLGRRLAFLYNEQFF	TGTGCCAGCAGCTTAGGTAGGCGCCTAGCGTTTCTCTACAATGAGCAGTTCTTC
TRBD1	-	TRBV27	TRBJ1-1	CASSLVGQGAPKDTEAFF	TGTGCCAGCAGTTTAGTTGGACAGGGGGCGCCTAAGGACACTGAAGCTTTCTTT
TRBD2	few	TRBV12-3/TRBV12-4	TRBJ2-5	CASSLHAGTSGGLAQYF	TGTGCCAGCAGTTTACACGCCGGGACTAGCGGGGGGTTAGCCCAGTACTTC
-	-	TRBV6-2/TRBV6-3	TRBJ1-1	CASSYSHGNTEAFF	TGTGCCAGCAGTTACTCCCACGGGAACACTGAAGCTTTCTTT
-	-	TRBV5-1	TRBJ2-2	CASSLGVRTATGELFF	TGCGCCAGCAGCTTGGGGGTCCGCACCGCCACCGGGGAGCTGTTTTTT
-	few	TRBV12-3/TRBV12-4	TRBJ1-1	CASSIPRVFTEAFF	TGTGCCAGTTCCATCCCTAGGGTTTTCACTGAAGCTTTCTTT
TRBD2	-	TRBV27	TRBJ2-3	CASHRGGRSTDTQYF	TGTGCCAGCCACCGAGGCGGGAGAAGCACAGATACGCAGTATTTT
-	-	TRBV12-3/TRBV12-4	TRBJ2-1	CASTDSRVGFF	TGTGCCAGCACCGACTCAAGGGTAGGGTTCTTC
TRBD1	-	TRBV12-3/TRBV12-4	TRBJ2-3	CASSSRGQGATDTQYF	TGTGCCAGCAGTTCTCGGGGACAGGGGGCAACAGATACGCAGTATTTT
-	many	TRBV10-3	TRBJ2-3	CAISESLFGKDTQYF	TGTGCCATCAGTGAGTCCCTTTTTGGGAAGGATACGCAGTATTTT
-	-	TRBV5-1	TRBJ2-7	CASSLHRETYEQYF	TGCGCCAGCAGCTTGCACAGGGAAACCTACGAGCAGTACTTC
-	-	TRBV11-2	TRBJ2-2	CASSFGERGELFF	TGTGCCAGCAGCTTCGGCGAACGGGGGGAGCTGTTTTTT
-	few	TRBV10-3	TRBJ2-5	CAISESYRGAGETQYF	TGTGCCATCAGTGAGTCGTACAGAGGCGCAGGAGAGACCCAGTACTTC
TRBD1	-	TRBV12-3/TRBV12-4	TRBJ1-4	CASSPTGASYEKLFF	TGTGCCAGCAGCCCGACAGGGGCCTCATATGAAAAACTGTTTTTT
TRBD2	many	TRBV7-9	TRBJ2-1	CASSLLGTSGGSVSF	TGTGCCAGCAGCTTACTCGGGACTAGCGGGGGGTCCGTATCCTTC
-	-	TRBV5-1	TRBJ2-1	CASSLEDTFNEQFF	TGCGCCAGCAGCTTGGAGGACACTTTCAATGAGCAGTTCTTC
-	-	TRBV10-3	TRBJ2-3	CAISLARDTDTQYF	TGTGCCATCAGTCTAGCGCGGGACACAGATACGCAGTATTTT
-	-	TRBV28	TRBJ1-3	CASSVAAGLSGNTIYF	TGTGCCAGCAGTGTAGCAGCGGGCCTCTCTGGAAACACCATATATTTT
-	few	TRBV7-2	TRBJ2-1	CASSLGVGWNEQFF	TGTGCCAGCAGCTTAGGAGTCGGTTGGAATGAGCAGTTCTTC
TRBD2	few	TRBV7-4	TRBJ2-3	CASSLGLAGGLSDTQYF	TGTGCCAGCAGCTTAGGGCTAGCGGGGGGGTTGTCAGATACGCAGTATTTT
-	-	TRBV20-1	TRBJ2-7	CSATETGTYEQYF	TGCAGTGCTACAGAGACAGGCACCTACGAGCAGTACTTC
-	-	TRBV20-1	TRBJ2-3	CSARVIRAWPNTDTQYF	TGCAGTGCTAGAGTTATACGGGCCTGGCCGAACACAGATACGCAGTATTTT
-	once	TRBV20-1	TRBJ2-1	CSAPEAASYNEQFF	TGCAGTGCTCCGGAGGCCGCCTCCTACAATGAGCAGTTCTTC
-	few	TRBV5-6	TRBJ1-1	CASSFRALGTEAFF	TGTGCCAGCAGCTTCAGAGCATTGGGCACTGAAGCTTTCTTT
TRBD1	-	TRBV20-1	TRBJ2-7	CSARLGQGGYEQYF	TGCAGTGCTAGATTGGGACAGGGGGGATACGAGCAGTACTTC
-	many	TRBV29-1	TRBJ2-5	CSAELSGALQETQYF	TGCAGCGCCGAACTCTCAGGGGCCCTACAAGAGACCCAGTACTTC
-	-	TRBV29-1	TRBJ2-3	CSVGVPDTQYF	TGCAGCGTTGGGGTCCCAGATACGCAGTATTTT
-	-	TRBV7-9	TRBJ2-1	CASSAPGSPYNEQFF	TGTGCCAGCAGCGCCCCAGGCAGCCCCTACAATGAGCAGTTCTTC
TRBD2	-	TRBV7-8	TRBJ2-1	CASSLGTSPNEQFF	TGTGCCAGCAGCCTCGGGACTAGCCCCAATGAGCAGTTCTTC